Listed below are T cell receptor beta chains from one sample, sequenced in a study of T cell repertoires in cytomegalovirus infection. Their recognized antigens are unknown. Each CDR3 protein gets one entry after TCRdb re-called the reads with MiXCR. The data contain a few hundred thousand distinct CDR3 sequences, roughly 42% of them singletons. This specimen was cultured PBMCs, taken from culture after CMV antigen stimulation. The receptors were gathered from a human donor in good health (CMV status not recorded). Some clones in this sample may be carry-over from other donors' samples. Each CDR3 is given with its conserved first and last residue. Each record gives: V gene, D gene, clone size, J gene, CDR3 protein, CDR3 DNA. The D gene is left open where the match is weak. The listing skips clone size in some rows; elsewhere it reads once, few, many or a size class.

TRBV19	.	.	TRBJ1-2	CATSRDRTNYGYTF	TGTGCCACCTCCAGGGACCGAACTAACTATGGCTACACCTTC
TRBV7-2	.	few	TRBJ2-3	CASSWDSLEADTQYF	TGTGCCAGCAGCTGGGACTCCCTAGAGGCAGATACGCAGTATTTT
TRBV28	.	.	TRBJ2-7	CASHVSGLSYEQYF	TGTGCCAGCCATGTCAGCGGTCTGTCCTACGAGCAGTACTTC
TRBV19	.	.	TRBJ1-1	CASSIVPGALNTEAFF	TGTGCCAGTAGTATAGTCCCGGGGGCCCTGAACACTGAAGCTTTCTTT
TRBV15	.	.	TRBJ1-4	CATSGEQLNEKLFF	TGTGCCACCAGTGGGGAACAGTTGAATGAAAAACTGTTTTTT
TRBV6-1	.	.	TRBJ2-1	CASSEGRGHEQFF	TGTGCCAGCAGTGAAGGGAGAGGGCATGAGCAGTTCTTC
TRBV7-9	.	few	TRBJ2-6	CASTASGANVLTF	TGTGCCAGCACAGCATCAGGGGCCAACGTCCTGACTTTC
TRBV24-1	TRBD2	.	TRBJ2-3	CATSAGGTFTDTQYF	TGTGCCACCAGCGCGGGGGGGACGTTCACAGATACGCAGTATTTT
TRBV19	.	.	TRBJ1-2	CASTTSPRGTNYGYTF	TGTGCCAGTACCACCTCTCCAAGGGGAACAAACTATGGCTACACCTTC
TRBV19	.	few	TRBJ1-5	CASSASLKQPQHF	TGTGCCAGTAGTGCCTCGCTGAAACAGCCCCAGCATTTT
TRBV7-2	.	few	TRBJ2-7	CASSPQFQGYEQYF	TGTGCCAGCAGCCCTCAGTTTCAGGGCTACGAGCAGTACTTC
TRBV2	TRBD1	many	TRBJ2-5	CASTGTAQETQYF	TGTGCCAGCACCGGGACAGCACAAGAGACCCAGTACTTC
TRBV5-3	TRBD1	.	TRBJ2-3	CASSNVGTGGSDTQYF	TGTGCCAGCAGCAACGTGGGGACAGGGGGCTCAGATACGCAGTATTTT
TRBV7-2	.	many	TRBJ2-3	CASSLFLDTQYF	TGTGCCAGCAGCTTATTTCTAGATACGCAGTATTTT
TRBV11-2	.	few	TRBJ1-1	CASSLQVHMNTEAFF	TGTGCCAGCAGCTTACAGGTTCATATGAACACTGAAGCTTTCTTT
TRBV11-2	.	.	TRBJ1-6	CASSFTGTNNSPLHF	TGTGCCAGCAGCTTTACCGGGACGAATAATTCACCCCTCCACTTT
TRBV7-9	.	few	TRBJ1-5	CAIAGGSNQPQHF	TGTGCCATAGCGGGAGGGTCTAATCAGCCCCAGCATTTT
TRBV4-1	TRBD2	.	TRBJ2-1	CASSQVGGSQFF	TGCGCCAGCAGCCAAGTGGGAGGGTCCCAGTTCTTC
TRBV7-2	.	many	TRBJ2-2	CASSLALTNTGELFF	TGTGCCAGCAGCTTAGCTCTCACGAACACCGGGGAGCTGTTTTTT
TRBV7-2	.	.	TRBJ2-1	CASSLVLSNEQFF	TGTGCCAGCAGCTTAGTGCTCAGCAATGAGCAGTTCTTC
TRBV7-2	.	few	TRBJ1-1	CASTDTTILNTEAFF	TGTGCCAGCACCGATACCACAATTCTGAACACTGAAGCTTTCTTT
TRBV7-9	TRBD1	.	TRBJ2-1	CASSPGTGVHNEQFF	TGTGCCAGCAGCCCAGGGACAGGGGTCCACAATGAGCAGTTCTTC
TRBV25-1	TRBD1	few	TRBJ2-7	CASSLTGSEQYF	TGTGCCAGCAGTCTGACAGGGAGCGAGCAGTACTTC
TRBV19	.	few	TRBJ2-3	CASSKKSGTQYF	TGTGCCAGTAGTAAAAAGTCGGGTACGCAGTATTTT
TRBV6-2/TRBV6-3	.	.	TRBJ1-1	CASSVPGRTGAFF	TGTGCCAGCAGTGTCCCTGGAAGGACTGGAGCTTTCTTT
TRBV10-3	.	.	TRBJ2-3	CAISTLPASTDTQYF	TGTGCCATCAGCACTCTACCCGCAAGCACAGATACGCAGTATTTT
TRBV5-3	.	.	TRBJ2-3	CASSLAFSFLDTQYF	TGTGCCAGCAGCTTGGCGTTTAGTTTCCTAGATACGCAGTATTTT
TRBV29-1	.	.	TRBJ1-2	CSVWRGPLSGYGYTF	TGCAGCGTTTGGAGGGGCCCCCTAAGTGGCTATGGCTACACCTTC
TRBV12-3/TRBV12-4	.	few	TRBJ1-1	CASTQQQGAEAFF	TGTGCCAGCACCCAACAACAGGGCGCTGAAGCTTTCTTT
TRBV30	.	.	TRBJ1-1	CAWSVEGPEAFF	TGTGCCTGGAGTGTCGAGGGTCCTGAAGCTTTCTTT
TRBV5-1	.	.	TRBJ1-5	CASSPSYGGDGRNQPQHF	TGCGCCAGCAGCCCGAGCTACGGAGGGGATGGGCGCAATCAGCCCCAGCATTTT
TRBV12-3/TRBV12-4	TRBD1	.	TRBJ2-5	CASSPRTGWSGETQYF	TGTGCCAGCAGTCCGCGGACAGGGTGGTCTGGCGAGACCCAGTACTTC
TRBV7-8	.	few	TRBJ2-7	CASSFLAGRDEQYF	TGTGCCAGCAGCTTTCTTGCGGGCCGGGACGAGCAGTACTTC
TRBV27	.	.	TRBJ2-1	CASSGGRAYNEQFF	TGTGCCAGCAGTGGTGGCAGGGCATACAATGAGCAGTTCTTC
TRBV19	.	.	TRBJ2-2	CASRLWQTNTGELFF	TGTGCCAGTAGATTGTGGCAAACGAACACCGGGGAGCTGTTTTTT
TRBV6-2/TRBV6-3	.	.	TRBJ1-1	CASNLQGPGTENTEAFF	TGTGCCAGCAACCTACAGGGCCCTGGGACCGAAAACACTGAAGCTTTCTTT
TRBV7-9	.	.	TRBJ1-4	CASTLLNSNEKLFF	TGTGCCAGCACCCTGCTTAACTCTAATGAAAAACTGTTTTTT
TRBV12-3/TRBV12-4	TRBD2	.	TRBJ2-3	CASSSPRLAGITDTQYF	TGTGCCAGCAGTTCGCCGCGACTAGCGGGGATCACAGATACGCAGTATTTT
TRBV19	.	once	TRBJ2-7	CASRKRGDRHYEQYF	TGTGCCAGTAGAAAAAGGGGGGACAGACACTACGAGCAGTACTTC
TRBV27	.	few	TRBJ2-1	CASSPFGGKGNEQFF	TGTGCCAGCAGCCCGTTTGGCGGGAAAGGCAATGAGCAGTTCTTC
TRBV7-2	.	.	TRBJ2-3	CASSPPSRSTDTQYF	TGTGCCAGCAGCCCTCCCTCCAGGAGCACAGATACGCAGTATTTT
TRBV20-1	TRBD2	.	TRBJ2-4	CSATVVAGFGVNIQYF	TGCAGTGCTACGGTGGTAGCGGGATTCGGAGTAAACATTCAGTACTTC
TRBV10-3	TRBD1	once	TRBJ1-1	CAIRRDRGYTEAFF	TGTGCCATCAGGAGAGACAGGGGATACACTGAAGCTTTCTTT
TRBV12-3/TRBV12-4	.	.	TRBJ1-2	CASSLVGREDGYTF	TGTGCCAGCAGTTTGGTGGGCAGGGAAGATGGCTACACCTTC
TRBV2	.	.	TRBJ2-5	CASSELDRVFPETQYF	TGTGCCAGCAGTGAATTGGACAGAGTATTCCCAGAGACCCAGTACTTC
TRBV15	.	.	TRBJ1-6	CATHTNNSPLHF	TGTGCCACCCACACGAATAATTCACCCCTCCACTTT
TRBV7-2	.	few	TRBJ2-5	CASSLNRDKTQYF	TGTGCCAGCAGCTTAAACAGGGATAAGACCCAGTACTTC
TRBV7-2	TRBD1	.	TRBJ2-5	CASSLGWSDRGQTQYF	TGTGCCAGCAGCTTAGGATGGTCGGACAGGGGACAGACCCAGTACTTC
TRBV2	TRBD1	few	TRBJ2-5	CASSIAWDSSLHETQYF	TGTGCCAGCAGTATTGCATGGGACAGTAGTCTTCATGAGACCCAGTACTTC
TRBV6-2/TRBV6-3	.	.	TRBJ1-2	CASSYERWHGYTF	TGTGCCAGCAGTTACGAACGATGGCATGGCTACACCTTC
TRBV28	.	.	TRBJ2-7	CASSPDPPGAYEQYF	TGTGCCAGCAGTCCCGACCCTCCGGGGGCCTACGAGCAGTACTTC
TRBV7-2	TRBD1	.	TRBJ1-2	CANSLRDRGGYGYTF	TGTGCCAACAGCCTCCGGGACAGGGGTGGCTACGGCTACACCTTC
TRBV12-3/TRBV12-4	.	few	TRBJ2-1	CASSLTRDNEQFF	TGTGCCAGCAGTTTGACTAGAGACAATGAGCAGTTCTTC
TRBV7-2	.	many	TRBJ1-1	CASSLGHFGGSTEAFF	TGTGCCAGCAGCTTAGGACATTTTGGGGGTAGCACTGAAGCTTTCTTT
TRBV2	.	few	TRBJ2-7	CASVTLDGASAYEQYF	TGTGCCAGCGTTACCCTTGATGGGGCGAGCGCCTACGAGCAGTACTTC
TRBV7-6	TRBD1	once	TRBJ2-1	CASSLGGTGFRNEQFF	TGTGCCAGCAGCTTGGGAGGGACAGGGTTTAGGAATGAGCAGTTCTTC
TRBV2	.	.	TRBJ2-7	CASSEDRRGTGMDEQYF	TGTGCCAGCAGTGAAGATAGAAGGGGAACGGGCATGGACGAGCAGTACTTC